This T cell receptor (beta chain) is drawn from a study of beta chain features in type 1 diabetes (dated by TCRdb to 2017 to 2018). Concerning the study at large: Mean age, gender distribution, total cell number and subset yield were not different between patients and healthy donors. Across all samples, some 100,000,000 sorted cells were examined, and cell number per subset correlated strongly with RNA yield. In the study, TCRB repertoires of sorted circulating CD4+ T cell subsets from recently diagnosed type 1 diabetes patients were compared with those of matched healthy donors. Naive and central memory subsets were obtained from all 30 or so donors, but regulatory and stem cell-like memory subsets were isolated from only 8 patients and roughly 8 healthy donors. Findings and caveats that apply to the study as a whole: A moderate but significant shortening of TCRB CDR3 length was observed in type 1 diabetes patients in all four CD4+ subsets. Shorter templates might have been favored by PCR, but patient and control samples were amplified and corrected together, so both groups would have been affected equally by any skew. At VDJ recombination sites, patients with type 1 diabetes made fewer insertions and deleted more nucleotides, a pattern implying thymic rearrangement abnormalities. Only small numbers of individuals were included in the HLA sub-analyses, which left unresolved whether HLA type had any influence on TCRB rearrangement. Because cDNA rather than genomic DNA was sequenced, highly expressing activated cells could have been over-represented, although no difference in activation and CD3 levels was found between groups. The naive, central memory and regulatory TCRB repertoires appeared to resemble one another more closely among patients than among healthy donors.

A single peripheral blood draw of about 120 mL on average was collected from each donor into heparinised tubes. A BD FACSAria II and a panel including CD45RO, CCR7, CD25, CD127, CD95 and CD27 were used to sort naive, central memory, regulatory and stem cell-like memory CD4+ T cells. All sorted populations exceeded 95% purity. PBMCs were isolated immediately by Lymphoprep density gradient centrifugation and stained directly without culture. Samples were stained and sorted in pairs, with one healthy donor and one patient per experiment, so that batch effects were minimized. The entire isolated RNA was reverse transcribed using the High Capacity cDNA Reverse Transcription Kit, and thus expressed TCRB transcripts were sequenced. Deep immunoSEQ sequencing was performed on naive, central memory and regulatory T cell samples, with an average of about 3.6 million total reads per sample. After sorted cells were lysed in RLT buffer, RNA was extracted with DNase-treated RNeasy Micro or Mini kits, with the choice depending on cell number. To prevent cross-contamination, each cell subset was processed individually, whereas patient and healthy donor samples were processed jointly. The immunoSEQ multiplex PCR was used to amplify TCRB sequences from cDNA, generating 87-bp fragments that spanned the CDR3 region. Amplicons were sequenced on the Illumina HiSeq platform. The paper's processing steps were these. Synthetic template baselines were used to correct PCR bias computationally, reads within Hamming distance 2 were collapsed, and singletons that could not be merged were discarded. By aligning reads against IMGT, V, D and J genes, CDR3 length, and insertions or deletions at six rearrangement sites were assigned. Within each subset, clonotype counts were normalized to sorted cell number, and only after that were true diversity and Gini coefficients computed with the tcR R package. Repertoire sharing was quantified using the overlap coefficient calculated on TCRB nucleotide sequences. Out-of-frame TCRB sequences from naive cells were analyzed to stand in for the pre-selection repertoire. In TCRdb, the immuneACCESS table is reduced to in-frame sequences with V and J assigned. These tables do not hold every clone; where another copy was compared, an unresolved V gene accounts for under half, and the others remain unexplained. The V and J calls and the clone size are those of that table, but D and trimming were determined from the DNA. The sample records hundreds of thousands of clones, roughly an eighth of which are singletons. Just under 0.04% of the sample comes from the top ten.

Looking up the germline V gene yields CDR1 MGHRA and CDR2 YSYEKL. From cysteine to phenylalanine, the CDR3 is 15 amino acids long. Only the CDR3 DNA is retained, 45 bases long and in frame from the first base. The V end gives up 4 bases and the J end 9 bases, leaving 10 bases in the junction not matched to a gene. For this clone: The specificity of this receptor is unknown. Qualities for individual bases were not recorded, and no much larger clone is one base off.

This receptor was taken from a man aged 18 to 30 with type 1 diabetes. This receptor chain uses TRBV4-1 and TRBJ2-1; the central 9 bases match TRBD2. The sample taken for sequencing was naive CD4+ T cells from blood. The sample's cell subset or site, from its label and the paper: true naive CD4+ T cells. The CDR3 protein is CASSLGRLAGTEQFF. The nucleotide sequence is given as TGCGCCAGCAGCCTCGGGCGGCTAGCGGGAACTGAGCAGTTCTTC.